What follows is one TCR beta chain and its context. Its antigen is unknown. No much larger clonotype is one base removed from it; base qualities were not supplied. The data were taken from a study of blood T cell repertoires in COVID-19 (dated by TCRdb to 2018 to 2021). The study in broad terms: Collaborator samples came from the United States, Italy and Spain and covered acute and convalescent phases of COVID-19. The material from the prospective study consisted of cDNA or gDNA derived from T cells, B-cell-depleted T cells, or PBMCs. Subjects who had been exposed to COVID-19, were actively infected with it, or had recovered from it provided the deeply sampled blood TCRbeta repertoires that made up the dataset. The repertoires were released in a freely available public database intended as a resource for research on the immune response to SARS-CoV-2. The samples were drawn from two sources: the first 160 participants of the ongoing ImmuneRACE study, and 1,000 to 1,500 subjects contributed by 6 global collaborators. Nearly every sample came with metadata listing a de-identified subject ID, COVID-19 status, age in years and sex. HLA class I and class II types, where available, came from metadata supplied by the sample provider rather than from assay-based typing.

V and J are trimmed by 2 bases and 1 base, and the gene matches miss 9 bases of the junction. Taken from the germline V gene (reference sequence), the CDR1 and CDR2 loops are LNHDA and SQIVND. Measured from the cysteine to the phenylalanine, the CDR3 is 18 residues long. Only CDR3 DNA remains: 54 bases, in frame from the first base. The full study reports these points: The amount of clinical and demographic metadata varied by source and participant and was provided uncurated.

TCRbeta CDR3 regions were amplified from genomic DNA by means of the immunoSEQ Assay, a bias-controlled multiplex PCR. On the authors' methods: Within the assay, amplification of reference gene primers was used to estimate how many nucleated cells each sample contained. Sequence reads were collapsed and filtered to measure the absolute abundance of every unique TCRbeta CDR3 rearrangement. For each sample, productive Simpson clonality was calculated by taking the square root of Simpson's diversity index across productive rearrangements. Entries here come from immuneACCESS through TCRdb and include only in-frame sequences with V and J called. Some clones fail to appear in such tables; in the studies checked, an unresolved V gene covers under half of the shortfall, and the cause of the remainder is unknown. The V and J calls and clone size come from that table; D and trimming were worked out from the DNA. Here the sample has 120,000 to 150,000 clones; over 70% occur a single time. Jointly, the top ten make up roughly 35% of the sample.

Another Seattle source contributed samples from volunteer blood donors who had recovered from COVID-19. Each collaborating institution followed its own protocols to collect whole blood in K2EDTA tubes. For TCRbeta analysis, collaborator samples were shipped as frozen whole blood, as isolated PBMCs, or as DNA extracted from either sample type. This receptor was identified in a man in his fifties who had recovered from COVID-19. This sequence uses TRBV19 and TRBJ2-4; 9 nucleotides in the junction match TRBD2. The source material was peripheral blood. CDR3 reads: CASSIRIAGAGAKNIQYF. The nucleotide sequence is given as TGTGCCAGTAGTATAAGGATAGCGGGGGCCGGGGCCAAAAACATTCAGTACTTC.